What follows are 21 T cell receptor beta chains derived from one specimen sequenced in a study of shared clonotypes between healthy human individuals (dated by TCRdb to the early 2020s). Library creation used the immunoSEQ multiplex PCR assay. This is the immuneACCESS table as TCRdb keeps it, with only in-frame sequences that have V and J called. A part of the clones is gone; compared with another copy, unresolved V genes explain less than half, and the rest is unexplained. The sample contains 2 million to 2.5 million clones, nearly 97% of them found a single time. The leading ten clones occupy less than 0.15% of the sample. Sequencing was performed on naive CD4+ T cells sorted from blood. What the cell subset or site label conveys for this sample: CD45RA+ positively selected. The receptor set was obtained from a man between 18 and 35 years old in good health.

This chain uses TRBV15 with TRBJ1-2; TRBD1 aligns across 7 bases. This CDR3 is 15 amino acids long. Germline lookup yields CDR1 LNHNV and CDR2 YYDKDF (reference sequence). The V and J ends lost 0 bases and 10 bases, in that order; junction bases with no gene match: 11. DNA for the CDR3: TGTGCCACCAGCAGAGATTATCTGACAGGGTCTGACTACACCTTC. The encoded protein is CATSRDYLTGSDYTF.

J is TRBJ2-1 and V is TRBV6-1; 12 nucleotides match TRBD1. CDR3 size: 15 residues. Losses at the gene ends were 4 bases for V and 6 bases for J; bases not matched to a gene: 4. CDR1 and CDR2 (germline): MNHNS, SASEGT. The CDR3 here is CASSAGQGAFNEQFF. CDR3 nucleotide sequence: TGTGCCAGCAGTGCGGGACAGGGGGCGTTCAATGAGCAGTTCTTC.

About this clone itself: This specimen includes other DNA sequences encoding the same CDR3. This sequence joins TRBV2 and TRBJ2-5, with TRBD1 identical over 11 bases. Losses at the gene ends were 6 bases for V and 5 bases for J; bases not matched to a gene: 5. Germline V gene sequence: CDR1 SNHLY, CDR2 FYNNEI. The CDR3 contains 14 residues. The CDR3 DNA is TGTGCCAGCAGCCCGGACAGGGGGCGGGAGACCCAGTACTTC. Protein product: CASSPDRGRETQYF.

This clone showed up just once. The CDR3 DNA follows: TGTGCCAGCAGCCGGACAGGGGGGAGTGACTATGGCTACACCTTC. Translating gives CASSRTGGSDYGYTF. V usage is TRBV27 and J usage is TRBJ1-2, with 10 bases fitting TRBD1. Germline-derived CDR1 and CDR2 are MNHEY and SMNVEV (reference sequence). With V trimmed by 6 bases and J by 3 bases, 7 bases remained unmatched. The CDR3 sequence is 15 residues long.

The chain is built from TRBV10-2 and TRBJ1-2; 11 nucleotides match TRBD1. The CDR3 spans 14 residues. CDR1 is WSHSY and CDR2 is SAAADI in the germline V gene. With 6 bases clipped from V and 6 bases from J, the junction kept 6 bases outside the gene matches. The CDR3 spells CASRAGQGANGYTF. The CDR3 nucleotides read TGCGCCAGCAGGGCCGGACAGGGGGCTAATGGCTACACCTTC.

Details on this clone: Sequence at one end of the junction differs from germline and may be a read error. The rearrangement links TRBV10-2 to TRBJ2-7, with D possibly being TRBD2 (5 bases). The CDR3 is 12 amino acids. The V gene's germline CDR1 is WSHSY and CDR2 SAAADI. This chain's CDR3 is CASSGGLATRGF. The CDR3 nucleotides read TGCGCCAGCAGTGGAGGACTCGCCACCAGAGGCTTC.

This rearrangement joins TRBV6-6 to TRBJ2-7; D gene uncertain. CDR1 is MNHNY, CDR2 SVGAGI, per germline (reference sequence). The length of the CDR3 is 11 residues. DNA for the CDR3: TGTGCACCCGGAGAATCCTACGAGCAGTACTTC. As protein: CAPGESYEQYF.

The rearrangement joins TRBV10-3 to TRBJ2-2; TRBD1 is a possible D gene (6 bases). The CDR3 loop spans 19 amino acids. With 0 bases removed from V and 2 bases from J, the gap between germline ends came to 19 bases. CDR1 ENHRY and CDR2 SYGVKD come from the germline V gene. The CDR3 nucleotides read TGTGCCATCAGTGAGTCTATGGGACAAGTTGAGTTTAACACCGGGGAGCTGTTTTTT. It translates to CAISESMGQVEFNTGELFF.

CDR3 loop: CAWSIGRDTGELFF. The CDR3 DNA is TGTGCCTGGAGTATAGGGAGGGACACCGGGGAGCTGTTTTTT. The chain uses TRBV30 and TRBJ2-2; 7 nucleotides line up with TRBD2. Losses at the gene ends were 2 bases for V and 3 bases for J; bases not matched to a gene: 3. This CDR3 has 14 residues. In germline, CDR1 is GTSNPN, CDR2 SVGIG (reference sequence).

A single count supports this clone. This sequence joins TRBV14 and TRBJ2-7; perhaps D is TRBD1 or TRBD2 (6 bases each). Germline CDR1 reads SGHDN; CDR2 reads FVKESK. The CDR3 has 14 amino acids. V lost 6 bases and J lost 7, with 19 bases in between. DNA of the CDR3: TGTGCCAGCAGGCAGTCAGGAGGGCAGGGGGAGCAGTACTTC. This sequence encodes CASRQSGGQGEQYF.

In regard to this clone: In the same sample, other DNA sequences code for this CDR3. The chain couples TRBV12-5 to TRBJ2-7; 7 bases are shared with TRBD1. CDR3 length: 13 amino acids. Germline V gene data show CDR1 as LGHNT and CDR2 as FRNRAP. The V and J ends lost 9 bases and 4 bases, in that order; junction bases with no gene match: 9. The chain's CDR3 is CASSGTATYEQYF. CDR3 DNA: TGTGCTAGCTCCGGGACAGCTACGTACGAGCAGTACTTC.

Written as DNA, the CDR3 is TGTGCCAGCTCACCAGCAGGGGGGGGCACTGAAGCTTTCTTT. Amino acid sequence: CASSPAGGGTEAFF. The chain employs TRBV18 and TRBJ1-1; TRBD1 agrees at 7 bases. V was clipped by 2 bases and J by 4 bases; unmatched bases: 4. This CDR3 has 14 residues. Germline V gene sequence: CDR1 KGHSH, CDR2 LQKENI.

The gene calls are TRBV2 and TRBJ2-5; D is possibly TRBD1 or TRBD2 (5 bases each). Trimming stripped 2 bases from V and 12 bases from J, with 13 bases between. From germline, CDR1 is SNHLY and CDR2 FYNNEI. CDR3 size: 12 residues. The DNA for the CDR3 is TGTGCCAGCAGTGAAAGGGGAGCAGGAGAGTACTTC. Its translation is CASSERGAGEYF.

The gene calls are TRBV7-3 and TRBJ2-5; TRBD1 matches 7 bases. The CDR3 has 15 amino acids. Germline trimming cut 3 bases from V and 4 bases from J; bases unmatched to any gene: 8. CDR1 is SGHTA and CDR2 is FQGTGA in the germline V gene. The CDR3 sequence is CASSLAGGDTETQYF. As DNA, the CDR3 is TGTGCCAGCAGCTTGGCAGGGGGAGACACAGAGACCCAGTACTTC.

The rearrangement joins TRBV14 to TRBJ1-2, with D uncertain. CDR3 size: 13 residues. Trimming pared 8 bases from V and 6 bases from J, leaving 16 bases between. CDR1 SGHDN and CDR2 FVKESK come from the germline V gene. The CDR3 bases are TGTGCCAGCTCCAGGTTTATTGAGGATGGCTACACCTTC. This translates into CASSRFIEDGYTF. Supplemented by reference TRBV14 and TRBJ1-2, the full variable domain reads EAGVTQFPSHSVIEKGQTVTLRCDPISGHDNLYWYRRVMGKEIKFLLHFVKESKQDESGMPNNRFLAERTGGTYSTLKVQPAELEDSGVYFCASSRFIEDGYTFGSGTRLTVV.

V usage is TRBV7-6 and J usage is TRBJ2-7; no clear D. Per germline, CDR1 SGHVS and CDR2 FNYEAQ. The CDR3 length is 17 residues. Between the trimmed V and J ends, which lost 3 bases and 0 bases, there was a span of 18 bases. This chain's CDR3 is CASSLGAGQSNSYEQYF. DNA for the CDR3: TGTGCCAGCAGCTTGGGTGCTGGGCAGTCCAACTCCTACGAGCAGTACTTC.

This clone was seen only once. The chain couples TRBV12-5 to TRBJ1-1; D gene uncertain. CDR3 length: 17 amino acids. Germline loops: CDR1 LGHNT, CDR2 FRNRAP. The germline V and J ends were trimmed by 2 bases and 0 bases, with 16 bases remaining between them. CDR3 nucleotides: TGTGCTAGTGGTTTGTGGCGGCTCGGGGTGCTGAACACTGAAGCTTTCTTT. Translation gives CASGLWRLGVLNTEAFF.

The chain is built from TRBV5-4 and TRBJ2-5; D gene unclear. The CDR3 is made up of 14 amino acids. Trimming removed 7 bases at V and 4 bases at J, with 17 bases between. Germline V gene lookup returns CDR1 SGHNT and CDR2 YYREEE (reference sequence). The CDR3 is CASGDGIIGETQYF. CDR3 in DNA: TGTGCCAGCGGCGACGGAATTATTGGAGAGACCCAGTACTTC.

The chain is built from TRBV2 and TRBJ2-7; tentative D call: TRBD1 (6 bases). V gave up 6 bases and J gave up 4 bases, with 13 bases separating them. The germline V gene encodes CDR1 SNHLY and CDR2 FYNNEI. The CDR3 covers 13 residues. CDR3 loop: CASRAGVRYEQYF. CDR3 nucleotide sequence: TGTGCCAGCAGGGCAGGGGTTAGATACGAGCAGTACTTC. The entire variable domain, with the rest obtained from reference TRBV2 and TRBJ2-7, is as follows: EPEVTQTPSHQVTQMGQEVILRCVPISNHLYFYWYRQILGQKVEFLVSFYNNEISEKSEIFDDQFSVERPDGSNFTLKIRSTKLEDSAMYFCASRAGVRYEQYFGPGTRLTVT.

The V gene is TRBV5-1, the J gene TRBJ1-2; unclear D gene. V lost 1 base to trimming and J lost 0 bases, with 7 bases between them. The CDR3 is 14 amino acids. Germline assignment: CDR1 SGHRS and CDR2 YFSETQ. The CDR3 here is CASSLSTANYGYTF. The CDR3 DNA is TGCGCCAGCAGCTTGTCAACAGCTAACTATGGCTACACCTTC.

The CDR3 DNA reads as TGTGCCAGCAGTTACCCGGCACGGGAAAAACTGTTTTTT. Translating gives CASSYPAREKLFF. This chain connects TRBV28 to TRBJ1-4; D gene uncertain. Trimming removed 4 bases at V and 8 bases at J, with 11 bases between. Germline V CDR1 and CDR2: MDHEN, SYDVKM. The CDR3 has 13 amino acids.